Sequencing of this TCR beta chain was carried out in a study of CD8 T cells in ankylosing spondylitis. Per germline, CDR1 DFQATT and CDR2 SNEGSKA (reference sequence). The CDR3 has 13 residues. Germline trimming cut 6 bases from V and 5 bases from J; bases unmatched to any gene: 8. Concerning this clonotype itself: Its matching antigen is unknown.

Study-wide results and limits: Among TCR beta sequences, a motif of fewer than 10 highly homologous variants appeared characteristic of ankylosing spondylitis blood. Disease-linked clones reportedly showed significant enrichment in matched ankylosing spondylitis synovial fluid. Clones that were linked to disease were CD8+ and were relatively rare in peripheral blood.

Quantitative 5'-RACE with molecular barcodes generated TCR beta libraries. TCRdb re-derived calls from the 5' RACE reads in MiXCR, one entry per CDR3 protein. The data show about 170,000 distinct CDR3 sequences, with approximately 20% seen just once and approximately 7.8% held by the top ten. The chain uses TRBV20-1 and TRBJ1-1; 8 nucleotides match TRBD1. The TCR sequence derives from a male donor with ankylosing spondylitis or in good health (not recorded which). The specimen sequenced was blood, either unsorted or a sorted T cell fraction (not recorded which). The CDR3 loop is CSANKQGGTEAFF. The DNA of the CDR3 is TGCAGTGCGAATAAACAGGGGGGGACTGAAGCTTTCTTT.